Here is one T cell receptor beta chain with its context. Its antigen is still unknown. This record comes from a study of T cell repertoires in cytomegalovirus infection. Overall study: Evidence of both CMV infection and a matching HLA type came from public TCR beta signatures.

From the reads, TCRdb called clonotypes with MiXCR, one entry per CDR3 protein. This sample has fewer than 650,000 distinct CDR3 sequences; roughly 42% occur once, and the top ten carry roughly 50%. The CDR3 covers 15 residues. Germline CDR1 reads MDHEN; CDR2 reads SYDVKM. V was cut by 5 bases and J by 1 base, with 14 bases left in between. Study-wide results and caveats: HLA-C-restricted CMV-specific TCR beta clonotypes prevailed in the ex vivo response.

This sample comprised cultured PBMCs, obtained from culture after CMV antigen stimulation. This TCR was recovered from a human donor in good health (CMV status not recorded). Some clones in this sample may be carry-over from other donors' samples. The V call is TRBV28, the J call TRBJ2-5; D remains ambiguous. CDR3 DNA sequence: TGTGCCAGCAGTCTCGTACGGAGCCCCCAAGAGACCCAGTACTTC. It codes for CASSLVRSPQETQYF.